The 32 T cell receptor beta chains below were found in one sample sequenced in a study of blood T cells in healthy people across ages. Using a J-beta primer mix together with a sample-barcoded 5' primer, a second PCR was run for roughly 6 to 12 cycles. TCRdb passed the 5' RACE reads through MiXCR, listing each CDR3 protein once. The sample comprises nearly 1 million distinct CDR3 sequences, just over 50% of which are singletons, and about a fifth rests with the top ten. The sequencing sample was made of blood. Every receptor here comes from a woman aged 60-70 years in good health.

The chain couples TRBV7-2 to TRBJ2-7, with 8 bases that match TRBD2. Germline CDR1 and CDR2: SGHTA and FQGNSA. The CDR3 has 15 amino acids. Trimming at V came to 5 bases and at J to 5 bases, leaving 11 bases not matched to a gene. The CDR3 nucleotides are TGTGCCAGCAGCCCCGGAAGGACTAGCCAGCACGAGCAGTACTTC. Translating it yields CASSPGRTSQHEQYF.

The chain recombines TRBV7-9 with TRBJ2-7, with 14 bases fitting TRBD2. The CDR3 is 18 amino acids. Germline V gene lookup returns CDR1 SEHNR and CDR2 FQNEAQ (reference sequence). Unmatched junction bases numbered 8, after V lost 3 bases and J lost 1 base. The CDR3 sequence: CASSFGLAGGFVSYEQYF. The CDR3 nucleotides are TGTGCCAGCAGCTTCGGACTAGCGGGAGGTTTTGTGTCCTACGAGCAGTACTTC.

CDR3 sequence: CATSSTGFSYEQYF. Here the CDR3 DNA reads TGTGCCACCAGCAGCACAGGGTTCTCCTACGAGCAGTACTTC. V gene TRBV15 combines with J gene TRBJ2-7, with a possible D match to TRBD1 (6 bases). This CDR3 region has 14 residues. The V gene's germline CDR1 is LNHNV and CDR2 YYDKDF (reference sequence). The germline V and J ends were trimmed by 3 bases and 0 bases, with 9 bases remaining between them. Full variable domain (missing parts from reference TRBV15 and TRBJ2-7): DAMVIQNPRYQVTQFGKPVTLSCSQTLNHNVMYWYQQKSSQAPKLLFHYYDKDFNNEADTPDNFQSRRPNTSFCFLDIRSPGLGDTAMYLCATSSTGFSYEQYFGPGTRLTVT.

The sample holds one count of this clonotype. The chain uses TRBV2 and TRBJ2-7, with D perhaps matching TRBD1 (6 bases). Looked up from germline, CDR1 is SNHLY and CDR2 is FYNNEI. This CDR3 spans 12 amino acids. Between the trimmed V and J ends, which lost 7 bases and 3 bases, there was a span of 10 bases. This chain's CDR3 is CASKGTNYEQYF. The CDR3 coding sequence is TGTGCCAGCAAGGGGACAAACTACGAGCAGTACTTC.

This clonotype was seen repeatedly, ten times or more. The chain links TRBV29-1 to TRBJ2-5, with 9 bases fitting TRBD1. CDR3 length equals 14 residues. Germline CDR1 and CDR2: SQVTM and ANQGSEA. J was trimmed by 6 bases and V by 7 bases; bases with no gene match: 12. CDR3 in DNA: TGCAGCGCTAGATCACAGGGGGCGCCGCAGACCCAGTACTTC. Its translation: CSARSQGAPQTQYF.

The chain carries TRBV4-1 and TRBJ2-5; no clear D. The germline V and J ends were trimmed by 2 bases and 11 bases, with 24 bases remaining between them. The CDR3 spans 16 residues. Germline V gene sequence: CDR1 MGHRA, CDR2 YSYEKL. The CDR3 region has the DNA TGCGCCAGCAGCCAAATCTTAGGGATACCTTACTACGGGCAGTACTTC. It is translated as CASSQILGIPYYGQYF.

This chain connects TRBV5-1 to TRBJ2-5; TRBD2 matches at 10 bases. This CDR3 has 16 residues. Unmatched junction bases numbered 7, after V lost 0 bases and J lost 5 bases. Per germline, CDR1 SGHRS and CDR2 YFSETQ. CDR3 loop: CASSLEASGSFETQYF. CDR3 nucleotides: TGCGCCAGCAGCTTGGAGGCTAGCGGGAGTTTCGAGACCCAGTACTTC.

A few counts support this clonotype. The chain couples TRBV27 to TRBJ2-7; 7 bases map to TRBD2. From germline, CDR1 is MNHEY and CDR2 SMNVEV (reference sequence). V lost 5 bases to trimming and J lost 0 bases; unmatched junction nucleotides: 4. The CDR3 covers 14 residues. CDR3 sequence: CASSRDYDSYEQYF. In DNA, the CDR3 is TGTGCCAGCAGTCGGGACTACGACTCCTACGAGCAGTACTTC.

The rearrangement joins TRBV5-1 to TRBJ2-7, with TRBD2 identical over 7 bases. CDR1 and CDR2 from the germline V gene are SGHRS and YFSETQ. The J segment lost 3 bases and the V segment lost 4 bases, leaving 10 bases of the junction unmatched. The CDR3 is 15 amino acids. The CDR3 DNA follows: TGCGCCAGCAGCCCGGCGGGCGGGGGAGTCTACGAGCAGTACTTC. This gives the protein CASSPAGGGVYEQYF.

The genes are TRBV6-2 or TRBV6-3 and TRBJ2-1; the match to TRBD2 covers 11 bases. The CDR3 is 16 residues long. CDR1 and CDR2 (germline): MNHEY, SVGEGT. J was trimmed by 8 bases and V by 5 bases; bases with no gene match: 11. The DNA of the CDR3 is TGTGCCAGCAGTGAGGTGAACGGACTAGCGGGCGATGAGCAGTTCTTC. This gives the protein CASSEVNGLAGDEQFF.

This chain uses TRBV7-9 with TRBJ2-1; 10 bases map to TRBD1. The length of the CDR3 is 14 residues. From germline, CDR1 is SEHNR and CDR2 FQNEAQ (reference sequence). The ends lost 8 bases at V and 6 bases at J; junction bases unmatched: 7. CDR3 in DNA: TGTGCCAGCGGGGACAGGGGAGGGGGCAATGAGCAGTTCTTC. Residues: CASGDRGGGNEQFF.

The V call is TRBV4-3, the J call TRBJ2-1; a weak D match, TRBD1 (6 bases). From germline, CDR1 is LGHNA and CDR2 YSLEER. Trimming cost V 0 bases and J 10 bases, with 16 bases left between them. The length of the CDR3 is 15 residues. CDR3 sequence reads: CASSQDAGQRREQFF. CDR3 sequence (DNA): TGCGCCAGCAGCCAAGATGCCGGACAGAGAAGGGAGCAGTTCTTC.

This chain uses TRBV11-2 with TRBJ1-2, with 8 bases that match TRBD1. The length of the CDR3 is 17 residues. The junction had 15 bases not matched to a gene; V was cut back by 4 bases and J by 5 bases. Germline V CDR1 and CDR2: SGHAT, FQNNGV. This CDR3 is CASSSRMTIRQGYGYTF. The CDR3 nucleotides read TGTGCCAGCAGCTCCCGTATGACCATCCGACAGGGGTATGGCTACACCTTC.

The rearrangement links TRBV12-3 or TRBV12-4 to TRBJ2-5; D unresolved. Trimming removed 3 bases at V and 5 bases at J, with 13 bases between. CDR3 length equals 14 residues. DNA for the CDR3: TGTGCCAGCAGTTTGTCAGTCAGCCTGGAGACCCAGTACTTC. Translating gives CASSLSVSLETQYF.

This rearrangement joins TRBV6-5 to TRBJ1-2, with D tentatively TRBD1 (6 bases). In germline, CDR1 is MNHEY, CDR2 SVGAGI. This CDR3 has 13 residues. V dropped 6 bases and J dropped 3 bases, with 11 bases sitting between them. CDR3 region: CASRQGPYYGYTF. The CDR3 DNA sequence: TGTGCCAGCAGGCAGGGGCCCTACTATGGCTACACCTTC.

This rearrangement joins TRBV4-2 to TRBJ1-4, with D hard to call. Germline CDR1 LGHNA, CDR2 YNFKEQ. The CDR3 spans 15 residues. V was trimmed by 0 bases and J by 4 bases, leaving 9 bases between them. The chain's CDR3 is CASSQDTRVNEKLFF. DNA for the CDR3: TGTGCCAGCAGCCAAGATACCCGAGTTAATGAAAAACTGTTTTTT.

The sample holds a few counts of this clonotype. The chain is built from TRBV5-1 and TRBJ2-1, with TRBD2 identical over 7 bases. From germline, CDR1 is SGHRS and CDR2 YFSETQ. V lost 4 bases and J lost 7; bases outside the gene matches: 5. The CDR3 loop spans 13 amino acids. The CDR3 protein is CASSGQRDNEQFF. As DNA, the CDR3 is TGCGCCAGCAGCGGCCAGCGGGATAATGAGCAGTTCTTC.

This clonotype was seen a handful of times. The chain joins TRBV3-1 to TRBJ2-1, with no clear D. This CDR3 has 13 residues. The germline V gene encodes CDR1 LGHDT and CDR2 YNNKEL (reference sequence). Trimming stripped 6 bases from V and 9 bases from J, with 15 bases between. CDR3 in DNA: TGTGCCAGCAGTACTGCTGGCGTGTCTGAGCAGTTCTTC. Amino acids: CASSTAGVSEQFF.

The table lists this clonotype with many counts. Here the CDR3 DNA reads TGCAGCGCTGACAGGGGACAGACCCAGTACTTC. It translates to CSADRGQTQYF. V usage is TRBV29-1 and J usage is TRBJ2-5; 8 bases match TRBD1. Germline trimming cut 7 bases from V and 6 bases from J; bases unmatched to any gene: 4. The V gene's germline CDR1 is SQVTM and CDR2 ANQGSEA. This CDR3 is built from 11 residues.

V is TRBV10-2 and J is TRBJ2-3; no clear D. Germline values: CDR1 WSHSY, CDR2 SAAADI. Between the trimmed V and J ends, which lost 6 bases and 2 bases, there was a span of 12 bases. This CDR3 spans 14 amino acids. The CDR3 region has the DNA TGCGCCAGCAGGCGCGGTTCCGACACAGATACGCAGTATTTT. Its translation: CASRRGSDTDTQYF.

This clonotype turned up a few times. V and J are TRBV28 and TRBJ2-7, with D perhaps TRBD1 or TRBD2 (5 bases each). Near its end, the DNA agrees better with TRBJ2-5, so the J call may be wrong. The CDR3 extends over 14 amino acids. From germline, CDR1 is MDHEN and CDR2 SYDVKM. CDR3 sequence reads: CASSLSGSPETQYF. The CDR3 bases are TGTGCCAGCAGTCTGTCAGGGAGTCCGGAGACCCAGTACTTC.

This clonotype was picked up a small number of times. The CDR3 loop is CASSRGQARVEETQYF. The DNA for the CDR3 is TGTGCCAGCAGCCGGGGACAGGCCCGAGTTGAAGAGACCCAGTACTTC. V gene TRBV7-2 combines with J gene TRBJ2-5; 8 bases agree with TRBD1. The CDR3 sequence is 16 residues long. Trimming at V came to 5 bases and at J to 3 bases, leaving 11 bases not matched to a gene. Germline CDR1 and CDR2: SGHTA and FQGNSA.

The chain carries TRBV7-6 and TRBJ2-5; TRBD1 matches at 8 bases. Gene TRBJ2-7 matches the end of the DNA better, so the J call may be wrong. This CDR3 contains 14 residues. Germline assignment: CDR1 SGHVS and CDR2 FNYEAQ. Here the CDR3 DNA reads TGTGCCAGCAGCACCCGGGACAGGATTTACGAGCAGTACTTC. Translation gives CASSTRDRIYEQYF.

This clonotype was counted a few times. CDR3 protein: CSALGGAGANVLTF. In DNA, the CDR3 is TGCAGTGCCCTAGGGGGGGCTGGGGCCAACGTCCTGACTTTC. The chain carries TRBV20-1 and TRBJ2-6; D is perhaps TRBD2 (7 bases). V lost 6 bases and J lost 2, with 11 bases in between. The CDR3 covers 14 residues. Germline CDR1 is DFQATT and CDR2 is SNEGSKA (reference sequence).

The sample holds one count of this clonotype. This chain joins TRBV7-8 and TRBJ2-1, with D hard to call. The germline V gene encodes CDR1 SGHVS and CDR2 FQNEAQ. This CDR3 is 16 amino acids long. V gave up 5 bases and J gave up 6 bases, with 20 bases separating them. The CDR3: CASSLGPLLPCNEQFF. CDR3 sequence (DNA): TGTGCCAGCAGCCTCGGCCCCTTACTACCTTGCAATGAGCAGTTCTTC.

The V and J genes are TRBV7-8 and TRBJ2-7; a possible D gene is TRBD2 (6 bases). The CDR3 spans 17 residues. The V gene's germline CDR1 is SGHVS and CDR2 FQNEAQ. Trimming pared 5 bases from V and 4 bases from J, leaving 24 bases between. The DNA for the CDR3 is TGTGCCAGCAGCGTGGGCGGGGCGGGGTCTTCGGCTTACGAGCAGTACTTC. It is translated as CASSVGGAGSSAYEQYF. The whole variable domain, remainder taken from reference TRBV7-8 and TRBJ2-7, is GAGVSQSPRYKVAKRGQDVALRCDPISGHVSLFWYQQALGQGPEFLTYFQNEAQLDKSGLPSDRFFAERPEGSVSTLKIQRTQQEDSAVYLCASSVGGAGSSAYEQYFGPGTRLTVT.

Concerning this clonotype: Relative to the germline gene, one junction end is altered; a read error may explain this. CDR3 nucleotide sequence: TGTGCCAGCAGCTTAGCGCCAAGGACTAGCGGGAGCACAGGTACGCAGTATTTT. Its protein is CASSLAPRTSGSTGTQYF. The chain has TRBV7-2 and TRBJ2-3; TRBD2 matches at 13 bases. The germline gives CDR1 SGHTA, CDR2 FQGNSA. This CDR3 is 18 amino acids long. The whole variable domain, filled in from reference TRBV7-2 and TRBJ2-3, reads GAGVSQSPSNKVTEKGKDVELRCDPISGHTALYWYRQSLGQGLEFLIYFQGNSAPDKSGLPSDRFSAERTGGSVSTLTIQRTQQEDSAVYLCASSLAPRTSGSTGTQYFGPGTRLTVL.

This clonotype appeared once. This sequence joins TRBV25-1 and TRBJ2-4; weak D call: TRBD2 (7 bases). This CDR3 contains 16 residues. Germline CDR1 and CDR2: MGHDK and SYGVNS. V was clipped by 8 bases and J by 0 bases, with 17 bases between them. In nucleotides, the CDR3 is TGTGCCAGCCCAAATCGAGGGGGGGGAGCCAAAAACATTCAGTACTTC. This translates into CASPNRGGGAKNIQYF.

This clonotype was recorded a few times. The genes are TRBV4-1 and TRBJ2-4, with unresolved D. The CDR3 has 12 residues. V lost 1 base, J lost 11 bases, and 9 bases lay in between. Germline V gives CDR1 MGHRA, CDR2 YSYEKL. The CDR3 DNA follows: TGCGCCAGCAGCCAAGGCACTGGTTTTCAGTACTTC. This gives the protein CASSQGTGFQYF.

V usage is TRBV4-1 and J usage is TRBJ1-5, with D maybe TRBD1 (6 bases). CDR1 MGHRA and CDR2 YSYEKL come from the germline V gene. The CDR3 length is 15 residues. Trimming left V 6 bases short and J 0 bases short, with 12 bases between. The CDR3 loop reads CASSREGDSNQPQHF. The CDR3 nucleotides read TGCGCCAGCAGTCGGGAGGGGGATAGCAATCAGCCCCAGCATTTT.

The table lists this clonotype with a count of one. The chain links TRBV4-3 to TRBJ2-7; TRBD2 is a possible D gene (5 bases). The CDR3 contains 16 residues. The germline V gene has CDR1 LGHNA and CDR2 YSLEER. The ends were cut back, 0 bases at V and 2 bases at J, with 14 bases in the middle. CDR3 loop: CASSQDLLWETYEQYF. The CDR3 region has the DNA TGCGCCAGCAGCCAAGATTTGTTGTGGGAGACCTACGAGCAGTACTTC.

V gene TRBV7-6 combines with J gene TRBJ2-7, with 10 positions matching TRBD2. The CDR3 is 15 residues long. Germline V CDR1 and CDR2: SGHVS, FNYEAQ. Trimming removed 2 bases from V and 4 bases from J; junction bases left unmatched: 5. In nucleotides, the CDR3 is TGTGCCAGCAGCTTACGTCCTAGCGGGAGTTACGAGCAGTACTTC. Protein sequence: CASSLRPSGSYEQYF.